The clone carrying this T cell receptor beta chain occurred many times. This entry is derived from a study of T-cell reconstitution after alpha-beta-depleted transplantation in children. V was cut by 7 bases and J by 0 bases, with 4 bases left in between. CDR1 and CDR2 from the germline V gene are DFQATT and SNEGSKA (reference sequence). The CDR3 runs to 11 residues. Library preparation (for TCRbeta) was performed with unique molecular identifiers. Each CDR3 protein is one row after TCRdb ran MiXCR on the PCR reads. The data contain about 610,000 distinct CDR3 sequences, under 12% of them singletons. The sequences come from PBMCs from the stem cell graft donor, collected from the stem cell graft. The chain has TRBV20-1 and TRBJ2-1, with unresolved D. The sequence was collected from a human donor who donated a stem cell graft to a child with acute myeloid leukemia. This CDR3 is CSGSSYNEQFF. The CDR3, as DNA: TGCAGTGGTAGCTCCTACAATGAGCAGTTCTTC.